The T cell receptor (beta chain) under discussion was sequenced for a study of blood T cell repertoires in COVID-19. Study-wide background: T cells, B-cell-depleted T cells, or PBMCs provided the cDNA or gDNA that served as material.

The CDR3 extends over 14 amino acids. The V gene's germline CDR1 is MNHEY and CDR2 SMNVEV (reference sequence). V dropped 6 bases and J dropped 4 bases, with 15 bases sitting between them. Original methodology: Amplification from reference gene primers served as the basis for estimated nucleated cell counts. Measured with immunoSEQ multiplex PCR; TCRdb has only the in-frame clones, and not every one. Clonal size and the V and J genes are those of that table, whereas D and trimming came from the DNA. The repertoire holds about 90,000 clones, with 70% to 85% as singletons. The TCR sequence derives from a man aged 70-80 years with acute or convalescent COVID-19. Material for sequencing was peripheral blood. V and J are TRBV27 and TRBJ1-2; D possibly corresponds to TRBD1 (6 bases). The DNA of the CDR3 is TGTGCCAGCAGCCTTACAACAGGGCGCTATGGCTACACCTTC. Protein: CASSLTTGRYGYTF.